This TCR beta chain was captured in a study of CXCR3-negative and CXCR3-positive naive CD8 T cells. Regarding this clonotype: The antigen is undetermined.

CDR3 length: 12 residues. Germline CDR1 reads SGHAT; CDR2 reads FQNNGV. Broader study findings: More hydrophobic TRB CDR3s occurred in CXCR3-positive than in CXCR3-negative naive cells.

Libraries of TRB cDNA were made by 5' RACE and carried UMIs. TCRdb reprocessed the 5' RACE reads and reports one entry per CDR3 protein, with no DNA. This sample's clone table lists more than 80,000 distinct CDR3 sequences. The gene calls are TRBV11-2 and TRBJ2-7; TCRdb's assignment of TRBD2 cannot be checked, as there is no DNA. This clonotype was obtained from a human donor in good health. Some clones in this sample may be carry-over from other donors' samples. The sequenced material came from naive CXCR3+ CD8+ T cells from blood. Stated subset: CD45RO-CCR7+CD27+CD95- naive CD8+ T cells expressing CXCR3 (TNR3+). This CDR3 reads CASSRAGYEQYF.